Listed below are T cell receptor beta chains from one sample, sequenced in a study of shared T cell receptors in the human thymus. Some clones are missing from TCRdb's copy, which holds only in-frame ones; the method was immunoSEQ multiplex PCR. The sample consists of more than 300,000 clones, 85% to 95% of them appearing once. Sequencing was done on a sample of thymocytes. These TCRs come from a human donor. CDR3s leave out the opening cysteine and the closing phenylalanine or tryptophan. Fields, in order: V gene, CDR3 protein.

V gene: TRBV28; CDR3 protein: ASSLAGGPGETQY
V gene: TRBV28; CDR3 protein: ASSFFGQGSDYGYT
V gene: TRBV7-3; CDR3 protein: ASSLRRSSYNEQF
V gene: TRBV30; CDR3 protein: AWKATYNSPLH
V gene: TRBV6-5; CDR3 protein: ASSYTGFAEAF
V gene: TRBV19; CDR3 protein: ASSIKGGQGCTDTQY
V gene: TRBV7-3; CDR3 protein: ASSLKDSTDTQY
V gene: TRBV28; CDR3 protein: ASPPGGEPDTQY
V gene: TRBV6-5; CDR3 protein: ASSTIRQVPNTIY
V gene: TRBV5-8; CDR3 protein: ASSGPYPGGYEQY
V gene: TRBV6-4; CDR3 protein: ASSDGGGSSNEKLF
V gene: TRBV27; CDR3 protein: ASSLSGGGDTQY
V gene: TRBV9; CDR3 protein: ASSAASAGAPYNEQF
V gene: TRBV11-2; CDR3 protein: ASSQKLPTGVWTEAF
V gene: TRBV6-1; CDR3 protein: ASSALLDSEQF
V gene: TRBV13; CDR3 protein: ASSLVSGRNTGELF
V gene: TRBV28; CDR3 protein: ASSLRASGRWDEQF
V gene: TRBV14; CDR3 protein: ASSRRDLNSSNYGYT
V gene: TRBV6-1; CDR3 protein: ASSEPSGDEQF
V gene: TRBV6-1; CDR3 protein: ASSALQGGKQY